This TCR beta chain was documented in a study of molecular identifiers for immune sequencing clone quantification. Study results and limitations: Should identical TCR molecules share a barcode, the sizes of highly expanded clones could be underestimated.

Per the germline V gene, CDR1 is MNHNY and CDR2 is SVGAGI (reference sequence). The V end was cut by 6 bases, the J end by 7 bases, with 9 bases between. This CDR3 contains 12 residues. TCRdb re-called the PCR reads through MiXCR, storing one row per CDR3 protein. The repertoire holds some 320,000 distinct CDR3 sequences, about a fifth seen once, with roughly 0.8% in the top ten. In its sample, this clonotype was seen many times. What it binds is unknown. The chain carries TRBV6-6 and TRBJ1-4; the D gene is possibly TRBD1 (5 bases). The receptor was derived from a human donor in good health. Some libraries in this study had Jurkat cell RNA spiked in. The specimen was naive CD8+ T cells from blood, with Jurkat cell RNA spiked in. The subset is: FACS-sorted CD8+CD4-CCR7+CD45RA+ naive T cells. The CDR3 sequence: CASRGDSEKLFF. The DNA of the CDR3 is TGTGCCAGCAGGGGAGACAGTGAAAAACTGTTTTTT.